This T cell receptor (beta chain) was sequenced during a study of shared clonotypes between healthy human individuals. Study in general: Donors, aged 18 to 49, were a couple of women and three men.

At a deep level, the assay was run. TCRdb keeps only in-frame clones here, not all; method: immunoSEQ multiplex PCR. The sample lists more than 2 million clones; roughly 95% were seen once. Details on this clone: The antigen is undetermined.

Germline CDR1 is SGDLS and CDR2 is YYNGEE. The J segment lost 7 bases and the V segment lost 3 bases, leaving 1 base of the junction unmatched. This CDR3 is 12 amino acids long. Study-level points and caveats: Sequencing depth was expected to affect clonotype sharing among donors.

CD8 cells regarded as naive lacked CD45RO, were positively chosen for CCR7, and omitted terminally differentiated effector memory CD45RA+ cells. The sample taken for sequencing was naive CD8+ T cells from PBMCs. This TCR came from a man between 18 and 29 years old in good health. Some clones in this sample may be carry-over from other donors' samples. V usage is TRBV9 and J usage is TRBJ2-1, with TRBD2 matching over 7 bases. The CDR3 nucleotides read TGTGCCAGCAGCGAACTAGCGAATGAGCAGTTCTTC. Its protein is CASSELANEQFF.